The clone carrying this T cell receptor beta chain was picked up a small number of times. What it binds is unknown. This specimen belongs to a study of beta chain features in type 1 diabetes. Study-wide results and caveats: Relative to healthy donors, patients appeared to have naive, central memory and Treg TCRB repertoires that were more similar. People with Type 1 diabetes carried modestly yet significantly shorter TCRB CDR3s in all four CD4+ subsets.

The authors sorted CD4+ naive, central memory, regulatory and stem cell-like memory cells via CD45RO/CCR7/CD25/CD127/CD95/CD27. Every isolated RNA sample was fully reverse transcribed, so sequencing captured expressed TCRB transcripts. Assay: immunoSEQ multiplex PCR; the TCRdb copy retains only in-frame clones and omits some. The table has 630,000 or so clones, over 12% seen once. The ends were cut back, 4 bases at V and 6 bases at J, with 13 bases in the middle. Looked up from germline, CDR1 is SGHDN and CDR2 is FVKESK. The CDR3 is 14 amino acids. Sequenced sample: naive CD4+ T cells from blood. The chain uses TRBV14 and TRBJ2-1; TRBD2 might be the D (5 bases). The receptor was isolated from a man aged 18 to 29 with type 1 diabetes. The CDR3 nucleotides are TGTGCCAGCAGCCCCTCGAGGGCCCTCAATGAGCAGTTCTTC. As protein: CASSPSRALNEQFF.